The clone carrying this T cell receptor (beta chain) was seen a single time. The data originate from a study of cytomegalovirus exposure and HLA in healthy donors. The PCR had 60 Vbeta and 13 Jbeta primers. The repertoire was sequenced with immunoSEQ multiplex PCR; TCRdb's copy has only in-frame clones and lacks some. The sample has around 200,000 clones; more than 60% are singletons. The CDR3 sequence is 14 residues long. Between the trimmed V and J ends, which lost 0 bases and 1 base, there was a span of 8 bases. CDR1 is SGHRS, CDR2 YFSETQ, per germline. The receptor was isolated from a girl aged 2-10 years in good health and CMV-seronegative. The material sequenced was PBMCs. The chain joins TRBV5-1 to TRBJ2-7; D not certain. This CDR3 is CASSLVEHSYEQYF. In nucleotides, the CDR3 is TGCGCCAGCAGCTTGGTTGAGCATTCCTACGAGCAGTACTTC.